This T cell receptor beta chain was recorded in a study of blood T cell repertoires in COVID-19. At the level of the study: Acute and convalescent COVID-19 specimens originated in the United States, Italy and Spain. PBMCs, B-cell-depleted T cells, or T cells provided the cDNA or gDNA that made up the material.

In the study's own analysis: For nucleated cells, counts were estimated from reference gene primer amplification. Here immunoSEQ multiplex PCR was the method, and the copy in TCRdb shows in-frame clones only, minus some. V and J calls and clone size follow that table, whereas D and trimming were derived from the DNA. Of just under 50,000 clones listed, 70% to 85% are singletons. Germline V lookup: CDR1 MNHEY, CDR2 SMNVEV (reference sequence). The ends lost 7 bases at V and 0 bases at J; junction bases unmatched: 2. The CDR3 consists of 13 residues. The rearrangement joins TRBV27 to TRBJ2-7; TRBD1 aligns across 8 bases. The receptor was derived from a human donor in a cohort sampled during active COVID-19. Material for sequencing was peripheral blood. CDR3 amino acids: CASIGTGSYEQYF. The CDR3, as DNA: TGTGCCAGCATTGGGACAGGCTCCTACGAGCAGTACTTC.